This entry concerns a single T cell receptor beta chain. TCRdb's copy holds only in-frame clones and misses some; the assay was immunoSEQ multiplex PCR. The table shows roughly 160,000 clones, with about 91% occurring only once. Trimming removed 2 bases from V and 6 bases from J, with 5 bases in between. Germline-derived CDR1 and CDR2 are DFQATT and SNEGSKA (reference sequence). The CDR3 is 11 amino acids. These data belong to a study of T cell responses to AZD1222 COVID-19 vaccine. Sample: peripheral blood, taken on day 0 of MenACWY control vaccination. This sequence joins TRBV20-1 and TRBJ2-1; D gene ambiguous. The receptor was isolated from an adult in good health. The CDR3 here is CSARTSNEQFF. CDR3 DNA sequence: TGCAGTGCTAGAACCTCCAATGAGCAGTTCTTC.